A selection of T cell receptor beta chains follows, all from one sample in a study of cytomegalovirus exposure and HLA in healthy donors. Some clones are missing from TCRdb's copy, which holds only in-frame ones; the method was immunoSEQ multiplex PCR. The sample carries some 120,000 clones, roughly 69% recorded once. Sample: PBMCs. These receptors were collected from a woman between 40 and 50 years old in good health and CMV-seropositive. The CDR3 runs from the conserved cysteine through the conserved F or W. The D gene is left open where the match is weak. Expanded clones get a size class; other rows say once, few or many, or leave the size out.

clone size: .
D gene: TRBD2
V gene: TRBV10-3
J gene: TRBJ2-3
CDR3 DNA: TGTGCCACGGGACTAGCGGAGAGCACAGATACGCAGTATTTT
CDR3 protein: CATGLAESTDTQYF

clone size: .
D gene: .
V gene: TRBV19
J gene: TRBJ2-3
CDR3 DNA: TGTGCCAGTAGCTCAAGGGGTATAGATACGCAGTATTTT
CDR3 protein: CASSSRGIDTQYF

clone size: .
D gene: TRBD1
V gene: TRBV11-2
J gene: TRBJ2-7
CDR3 DNA: TGTGCCAGCAGCCTCCCGGCAGGGGGCGCCGAGCAGTACTTC
CDR3 protein: CASSLPAGGAEQYF

clone size: .
D gene: TRBD2
V gene: TRBV5-1
J gene: TRBJ2-5
CDR3 DNA: TGCGCCAGCAGCTTGGGGGGCGGGAGAGTAGACCAAGAGACCCAGTACTTC
CDR3 protein: CASSLGGGRVDQETQYF

clone size: .
D gene: .
V gene: TRBV7-2
J gene: TRBJ1-1
CDR3 DNA: TGTGCCAGCAGCTTAGGGAGGAACACTGAAGCTTTCTTT
CDR3 protein: CASSLGRNTEAFF

clone size: .
D gene: TRBD2
V gene: TRBV7-2
J gene: TRBJ2-3
CDR3 DNA: TGTGCCAGCAGCTATAGCGGGAACACGCAGTATTTT
CDR3 protein: CASSYSGNTQYF

clone size: .
D gene: TRBD1
V gene: TRBV11-2
J gene: TRBJ1-1
CDR3 DNA: TGTGCCAGCAGCTTGGGGACAGGATACTCTGAAGCTTTCTTT
CDR3 protein: CASSLGTGYSEAFF

clone size: .
D gene: .
V gene: TRBV27
J gene: TRBJ2-1
CDR3 DNA: TGTGCCAGCAGTTTATCCCTTAACAATGAGCAGTTCTTC
CDR3 protein: CASSLSLNNEQFF

clone size: .
D gene: .
V gene: TRBV27
J gene: TRBJ2-1
CDR3 DNA: TGTGCCATCGGGACTGATTCCTACAATGAGCAGTTCTTC
CDR3 protein: CAIGTDSYNEQFF

clone size: .
D gene: TRBD2
V gene: TRBV5-1
J gene: TRBJ2-3
CDR3 DNA: TGCGCCAGCAGTCTAGCGGGAGGGACCTTACTCCTCACAGATACGCAGTATTTT
CDR3 protein: CASSLAGGTLLLTDTQYF

clone size: .
D gene: .
V gene: TRBV21-1
J gene: TRBJ1-2
CDR3 DNA: TGTGCCAGCAGCAAGGGCCCCCGCAGGGTTCTTCGAGGCTACACCTTC
CDR3 protein: CASSKGPRRVLRGYTF

clone size: .
D gene: TRBD1
V gene: TRBV19
J gene: TRBJ1-5
CDR3 DNA: TGTGCCAGTAGACTTAACATCAACCGGGACAGGGGATCTCAGCCCCAGCATTTT
CDR3 protein: CASRLNINRDRGSQPQHF

clone size: .
D gene: .
V gene: TRBV25-1
J gene: TRBJ2-1
CDR3 DNA: TGTGCCAGCAGTGCCCCTAAAGTCGCCCCTTCCTACAATGAGCAGTTCTTC
CDR3 protein: CASSAPKVAPSYNEQFF

clone size: .
D gene: .
V gene: TRBV6-5
J gene: TRBJ1-5
CDR3 DNA: TGTGCCAGCAGTTACCGCCCCCGGCAGCCCCAGCATTTT
CDR3 protein: CASSYRPRQPQHF

clone size: .
D gene: .
V gene: TRBV12-5
J gene: TRBJ2-1
CDR3 DNA: TGTGCTAGTGCACGACAAGAATCCTACAATGAGCAGTTCTTC
CDR3 protein: CASARQESYNEQFF

clone size: .
D gene: TRBD2
V gene: TRBV5-1
J gene: TRBJ2-3
CDR3 DNA: TGCGCCAGCAGCTTGGCGAAGACTAGCGGGAAAGGGAAGTCAGATACGCAGTATTTT
CDR3 protein: CASSLAKTSGKGKSDTQYF

clone size: .
D gene: .
V gene: TRBV6-1
J gene: TRBJ1-5
CDR3 DNA: TGTGCCAGCAGTGAACTGCGCTGGTATAGCAATCAGCCCCAGCATTTT
CDR3 protein: CASSELRWYSNQPQHF

clone size: once
D gene: TRBD1
V gene: TRBV11-2
J gene: TRBJ1-1
CDR3 DNA: TGTGCCAGCAGCTACGAGGGGGCAGGAAAAGCTTTCTTT
CDR3 protein: CASSYEGAGKAFF

clone size: .
D gene: .
V gene: TRBV30
J gene: TRBJ2-7
CDR3 DNA: TGTGCCTGGAGTGTACGGCCGAGGCAGGGGCCGTACGAGCAGTACTTC
CDR3 protein: CAWSVRPRQGPYEQYF

clone size: .
D gene: TRBD1
V gene: TRBV14
J gene: TRBJ2-5
CDR3 DNA: TGTGCCAGCCGCCTCAGGACAGGTTCAGGGACCCAGTACTTC
CDR3 protein: CASRLRTGSGTQYF

clone size: .
D gene: .
V gene: TRBV5-4
J gene: TRBJ2-1
CDR3 DNA: TGTGCCAGCAGCTGGGCCGGGGGCGGGAGCCAGGATGAGCAGTTCTTC
CDR3 protein: CASSWAGGGSQDEQFF

clone size: few
D gene: TRBD1
V gene: TRBV29-1
J gene: TRBJ2-1
CDR3 DNA: TGCAGCGCTTTTGACGGGACAGTAGTAGGGAATGAGCAGTTCTTC
CDR3 protein: CSAFDGTVVGNEQFF

clone size: .
D gene: TRBD2
V gene: TRBV9
J gene: TRBJ2-1
CDR3 DNA: TGTGCCAGCAGCCACGGGACTAGCGGTTACAATGAGCAGTTCTTC
CDR3 protein: CASSHGTSGYNEQFF

clone size: .
D gene: TRBD2
V gene: TRBV4-1
J gene: TRBJ2-2
CDR3 DNA: TGCGCCAGCAGCCAAGGGCGGCTAGCGGGAGAATTTAAAACCGGGGAGCTGTTTTTT
CDR3 protein: CASSQGRLAGEFKTGELFF

clone size: .
D gene: TRBD1
V gene: TRBV28
J gene: TRBJ2-7
CDR3 DNA: TGTGCCAGCAGTTTCACTCCAATATGGACAGGGAAGTCCTACGAGCAGTACTTC
CDR3 protein: CASSFTPIWTGKSYEQYF

clone size: once
D gene: TRBD2
V gene: TRBV5-1
J gene: TRBJ2-1
CDR3 DNA: TGCGCCAGCAGCGTGGGACTAGTAGAGAATGAGCAGTTCTTC
CDR3 protein: CASSVGLVENEQFF

clone size: .
D gene: TRBD2
V gene: TRBV9
J gene: TRBJ2-3
CDR3 DNA: TGTGCCAGCAGCGTAGCTAGCGGGAGGGGGACAGATACGCAGTATTTT
CDR3 protein: CASSVASGRGTDTQYF

clone size: once
D gene: .
V gene: TRBV10-3
J gene: TRBJ1-5
CDR3 DNA: TGTGCCATCAGCGCCGGGACATCGGGTGAGCCCCAGCATTTT
CDR3 protein: CAISAGTSGEPQHF

clone size: .
D gene: .
V gene: TRBV11-2
J gene: TRBJ2-7
CDR3 DNA: TGTGCCAGCAGCTTAGATGTCGAGACCTACGAGCAGTACTTC
CDR3 protein: CASSLDVETYEQYF

clone size: .
D gene: TRBD2
V gene: TRBV6-4
J gene: TRBJ2-1
CDR3 DNA: TGTGCCAGCAGTGACTCTCTACTAGCGGGAGAGGGCAATGAGCAGTTCTTC
CDR3 protein: CASSDSLLAGEGNEQFF

clone size: once
D gene: TRBD2
V gene: TRBV18
J gene: TRBJ2-1
CDR3 DNA: TGTGCCAGCTCACCTGGACTAGCGGGAGGGCCACGGTCCTACAATGAGCAGTTCTTC
CDR3 protein: CASSPGLAGGPRSYNEQFF

clone size: few
D gene: TRBD2
V gene: TRBV27
J gene: TRBJ2-1
CDR3 DNA: TGTGCCAGCAGCCTTAGCGGGAGGGCCGTTTTCGGCAGCAATGAGCAGTTCTTC
CDR3 protein: CASSLSGRAVFGSNEQFF

clone size: .
D gene: TRBD1
V gene: TRBV7-3
J gene: TRBJ2-2
CDR3 DNA: TGTGCCAGCAGCTCTCGGACAGGGGGCACCGGGGAGCTGTTTTTT
CDR3 protein: CASSSRTGGTGELFF

clone size: .
D gene: TRBD1
V gene: TRBV15
J gene: TRBJ2-7
CDR3 DNA: TGTGCCACCAGCAGGGGACAGGGGCGCTACGAGCAGTACTTC
CDR3 protein: CATSRGQGRYEQYF

clone size: .
D gene: TRBD2
V gene: TRBV5-4
J gene: TRBJ2-7
CDR3 DNA: TGTGCCAGCAGCTTGATGCGGGAGGGCCTCGACGAGCAGTACTTC
CDR3 protein: CASSLMREGLDEQYF

clone size: .
D gene: TRBD1
V gene: TRBV4-1
J gene: TRBJ2-7
CDR3 DNA: TGCGCCAGCAGCCCCCGGGGACAGACCTACGAGCAGTACTTC
CDR3 protein: CASSPRGQTYEQYF

clone size: once
D gene: TRBD2
V gene: TRBV4-1
J gene: TRBJ2-3
CDR3 DNA: TGCGCCAGCAGCCATGTAGCGGGGACAGATACGCAGTATTTT
CDR3 protein: CASSHVAGTDTQYF

clone size: once
D gene: .
V gene: TRBV30
J gene: TRBJ1-2
CDR3 DNA: TGTGCCTGGAGTAGGGGTTCCTTCTATGGCTACACCTTC
CDR3 protein: CAWSRGSFYGYTF

clone size: .
D gene: TRBD2
V gene: TRBV4-2
J gene: TRBJ2-7
CDR3 DNA: TGTGCCAGCAGCCAAGGGACTAGCGGGTTCGGGAGTCTTCCCTACGAGCAGTACTTC
CDR3 protein: CASSQGTSGFGSLPYEQYF

clone size: once
D gene: .
V gene: TRBV7-6
J gene: TRBJ2-1
CDR3 DNA: TGTGCCAGCAGCTTTAGACAGATAGACAATGAGCAGTTCTTC
CDR3 protein: CASSFRQIDNEQFF

clone size: .
D gene: .
V gene: TRBV6-5
J gene: TRBJ2-7
CDR3 DNA: TGTGCCAGCCGCTTGCGGGACTCCTACGAGCAGTACTTC
CDR3 protein: CASRLRDSYEQYF

clone size: .
D gene: TRBD1
V gene: TRBV28
J gene: TRBJ2-6
CDR3 DNA: TGTGCCAGCAGTTCGCCGGGACAGGGAAAGGCCAACGTCCTGACTTTC
CDR3 protein: CASSSPGQGKANVLTF

clone size: .
D gene: TRBD1
V gene: TRBV6-5
J gene: TRBJ1-1
CDR3 DNA: TGTGCCAGCAGCAACAGGGGAAACACTGAAGCTTTCTTT
CDR3 protein: CASSNRGNTEAFF

clone size: .
D gene: .
V gene: TRBV6-5
J gene: TRBJ2-3
CDR3 DNA: TGTGCCAGCAGTTCACAGCCCACAGATACGCAGTATTTT
CDR3 protein: CASSSQPTDTQYF

clone size: .
D gene: TRBD2
V gene: TRBV7-9
J gene: TRBJ2-1
CDR3 DNA: TGTGCCAGCAGCTTAGAACTAGCGGGATATGAGCAGTTCTTC
CDR3 protein: CASSLELAGYEQFF

clone size: .
D gene: TRBD2
V gene: TRBV19
J gene: TRBJ2-2
CDR3 DNA: TGTGCCAGTAGTATCGGACTAGCGGGAGTTTACACCGGGGAGCTGTTTTTT
CDR3 protein: CASSIGLAGVYTGELFF